The 21 T cell receptor beta chains in this list originate from one sample, sequenced in a study of early T cells in non-severe SARS-CoV-2 infection. TCRdb recomputed calls from the 5' RACE reads with MiXCR, one row per CDR3 protein. The sample consists of 70,000 to 95,000 distinct CDR3 sequences, over 12% of them appearing once. The sample taken for sequencing was whole blood. Every receptor here comes from an adult who was a healthcare worker with PCR-confirmed SARS-CoV-2 infection or an uninfected control (not recorded which).

This clonotype has ten or more counts. This chain connects TRBV6-1 to TRBJ2-4, with D perhaps TRBD2 (5 bases). V gave up 7 bases and J gave up 9 bases, with 19 bases separating them. CDR1 and CDR2 (germline): MNHNS, SASEGT. The CDR3 contains 14 residues. The CDR3 region has the DNA TGTGCCAGCACCCTCCGGCCCGAGAGCGGCATTCAGTACTTC. This sequence encodes CASTLRPESGIQYF.

This clonotype was seen more than once but under ten times. Here the CDR3 DNA reads TGTGCCAGCAATCGGGGCAATGAGCAGTTCTTC. Encoded protein: CASNRGNEQFF. The rearrangement uses TRBV6-1 and TRBJ2-1; possibly TRBD2 for D (5 bases). The V end lost 7 bases, the J end lost 6 bases, and 7 bases lay between the germline ends. The CDR3 sequence is 11 residues long. The germline gives CDR1 MNHNS, CDR2 SASEGT.

The chain couples TRBV4-1 to TRBJ1-4; no definite D call. The CDR3 is made up of 12 amino acids. With 8 bases removed from V and 8 bases from J, the gap between germline ends came to 12 bases. In germline, CDR1 is MGHRA, CDR2 YSYEKL. The CDR3 reads CASSVSGEKLFF. In DNA, the CDR3 is TGCGCCAGCTCGGTGAGTGGCGAAAAACTGTTTTTT.

The V and J genes are TRBV6-2 or TRBV6-3 and TRBJ2-5, with D tentatively TRBD1 or TRBD2 (5 bases each). Trimming cost V 7 bases and J 1 base, with 16 bases left between them. CDR1 and CDR2 (germline): MNHEY, SVGEGT. CDR3 length: 15 amino acids. The chain's CDR3 is CASKTVGTSQETQYF. The CDR3, as DNA: TGTGCCAGCAAGACCGTAGGGACCAGCCAAGAGACCCAGTACTTC.

The genes are TRBV5-1 and TRBJ1-4; D is ambiguous. V was trimmed by 1 base and J by 5 bases, leaving 9 bases between them. The germline V gene has CDR1 SGHRS and CDR2 YFSETQ. The CDR3 loop spans 14 amino acids. In DNA form, the CDR3 reads TGCGCCAGCAGCTTGCGGTCTTTAAATGAAAAACTGTTTTTT. Residues: CASSLRSLNEKLFF.

The rearrangement uses TRBV7-2 and TRBJ1-3, with a possible D match to TRBD1 (6 bases). There are 17 residues in the CDR3. From germline, CDR1 is SGHTA and CDR2 FQGNSA. V was clipped by 7 bases and J by 0 bases, with 19 bases between them. The CDR3 DNA sequence: TGTGCCAGCAACTCCCGGGGCAGGGGAGGCTCTGGAAACACCATATATTTT. Encoded protein: CASNSRGRGGSGNTIYF.

This clonotype has only a few counts. The CDR3 bases are TGTGCCAGCAGTTTAGGTTCGGGGGTTAATGAAAAACTGTTTTTT. Its translation: CASSLGSGVNEKLFF. This sequence joins TRBV27 and TRBJ1-4; D is possibly TRBD1 (5 bases). CDR3 size: 15 residues. CDR1 is MNHEY and CDR2 is SMNVEV in the germline V gene (reference sequence). The V and J ends lost 2 bases and 4 bases respectively, with 11 bases between them.

This clonotype showed up many times. The V gene is TRBV4-1, the J gene TRBJ1-1; D remains unclear. V lost 0 bases to trimming and J lost 0 bases, with 2 bases between them. CDR3 length equals 13 residues. The germline CDR1 and CDR2 sequences are MGHRA and YSYEKL. The CDR3 region has the DNA TGCGCCAGCAGCCAAGACTTGAACACTGAAGCTTTCTTT. Translation: CASSQDLNTEAFF.

This clonotype occurred many times. The rearrangement links TRBV19 to TRBJ2-5; D is unclear. CDR3 length: 13 amino acids. Germline lookup yields CDR1 LNHDA and CDR2 SQIVND (reference sequence). The germline V and J ends were trimmed by 1 base and 1 base, with 4 bases remaining between them. CDR3 nucleotide sequence: TGTGCCAGTAGTATAGCGGCCCAAGAGACCCAGTACTTC. Translation: CASSIAAQETQYF.

The chain carries TRBV29-1 and TRBJ1-4; weak D call: TRBD1 (5 bases). Trimming took 7 bases from V and 7 from J, leaving 16 bases between them. The CDR3 covers 13 residues. The germline V gene has CDR1 SQVTM and CDR2 ANQGSEA. The CDR3 sequence: CSATLEGIEKLFF. CDR3 in DNA: TGCAGCGCCACGCTCGAGGGGATTGAAAAACTGTTTTTT.

This clonotype was detected a few times. The rearrangement joins TRBV14 to TRBJ1-3, with D possibly TRBD1 on 5 matching bases. V was cut by 0 bases and J by 0 bases, with 12 bases left in between. The CDR3 consists of 17 residues. Per germline, CDR1 SGHDN and CDR2 FVKESK. The CDR3 spells CASSQDWGDISGNTIYF. The CDR3 region has the DNA TGTGCCAGCAGCCAAGATTGGGGGGATATCTCTGGAAACACCATATATTTT.

This clonotype was seen a handful of times. The chain employs TRBV29-1 and TRBJ2-3; the D gene is possibly TRBD1 (5 bases). The CDR3 loop spans 14 amino acids. Germline CDR1 reads SQVTM; CDR2 reads ANQGSEA. V was pared by 3 bases and J by 0 bases, with 10 bases between. DNA of the CDR3: TGCAGCGTTGAGGGGCGGTCTAGCACAGATACGCAGTATTTT. Amino acids: CSVEGRSSTDTQYF.

CDR3 loop: CASSPQRGDNEQFF. The CDR3 coding sequence is TGTGCCAGCTCACCACAACGCGGGGACAATGAGCAGTTCTTC. The chain couples TRBV18 to TRBJ2-1, with a tentative D call TRBD2 (6 bases). This CDR3 is built from 14 residues. The germline CDR1 and CDR2 sequences are KGHSH and LQKENI. Trimming took 1 base from V and 5 from J, leaving 9 bases between them.

This clonotype was seen repeatedly, ten times or more. The CDR3 region is CASSSQYNEQFF. CDR3 sequence (DNA): TGCGCCAGCAGCTCTCAGTACAATGAGCAGTTCTTC. V is TRBV5-1 and J is TRBJ2-1; D remains unclear. CDR1 and CDR2 from the germline V gene are SGHRS and YFSETQ. The CDR3 totals 12 residues. Trimming cost V 3 bases and J 4 bases, with 5 bases left between them.

The rearrangement joins TRBV11-2 to TRBJ2-3; weak D call: TRBD2 (5 bases). V lost 4 bases to trimming and J lost 5 bases, with 16 bases between them. CDR3 length equals 15 residues. The germline gives CDR1 SGHAT, CDR2 FQNNGV. The CDR3 nucleotides are TGTGCCAGCAGCTCGAGTTGGACTCGTGTAGATACGCAGTATTTT. Its protein is CASSSSWTRVDTQYF.

There are a few counts of this clonotype. The genes are TRBV18 and TRBJ1-1; 7 nucleotides align to TRBD1. CDR1 and CDR2 (germline): KGHSH, LQKENI. V was pared by 0 bases and J by 13 bases, with 5 bases of the junction left unmatched. The CDR3 contains 12 residues. The DNA of the CDR3 is TGTGCCAGCTCACCACCCCGACAGGGAGTTTTCTTT. Residues: CASSPPRQGVFF.

The rearrangement uses TRBV2 and TRBJ1-5; no clear D. The CDR3 extends over 16 amino acids. The germline V gene encodes CDR1 SNHLY and CDR2 FYNNEI. V was shortened by 4 bases and J by 3 bases, with 16 bases between the two germline ends. The CDR3 here is CASSAAGPGINQPQHF. The DNA for the CDR3 is TGTGCCAGCAGTGCAGCCGGCCCTGGGATCAATCAGCCCCAGCATTTT.

V and J are TRBV18 and TRBJ2-3, with D perhaps assigned TRBD1 or TRBD2 (5 bases each). This CDR3 has 16 residues. Germline CDR1 KGHSH, CDR2 LQKENI. Trimming took off 3 bases at V and 1 base at J, with 14 bases between the two ends. DNA for the CDR3: TGTGCCAGCTCACCGAGTATGAGGGGAGGCACAGATACGCAGTATTTT. Protein product: CASSPSMRGGTDTQYF.

The V call is TRBV14, the J call TRBJ1-2, with D uncertain. V was pared by 2 bases and J by 3 bases, with 13 bases between. Germline loops: CDR1 SGHDN, CDR2 FVKESK. The CDR3 spans 15 residues. The CDR3 DNA sequence: TGTGCCAGCAGCCAACCCGGCTCACCTTACTATGGCTACACCTTC. Protein product: CASSQPGSPYYGYTF.

The chain employs TRBV7-6 and TRBJ1-6, with D uncertain. The germline V gene encodes CDR1 SGHVS and CDR2 FNYEAQ. V lost 8 bases, J lost 4 bases, and 15 bases lay in between. This CDR3 region has 15 residues. The CDR3 DNA is TGTGCCAGCCCCCGCAGCTGGCCGTATAATTCACCCCTCCACTTT. It translates to CASPRSWPYNSPLHF.

This clonotype was counted between two and nine times. This chain joins TRBV5-6 and TRBJ2-7; 7 bases match TRBD1. After removal of 6 bases from V and 9 bases from J, the junction contained 12 bases not matched to a gene. Germline CDR1 and CDR2: SGHDT and YYEEEE. The CDR3 consists of 13 residues. DNA for the CDR3: TGTGCCAGCACCGAACAGGGGACCTTGGGGCAGTACGTC. It encodes CASTEQGTLGQYV.